The clone carrying this T cell receptor (beta chain) was seen a few times. The antigen remains undetermined. Using unique molecular identifiers, the investigators prepared the TCRbeta library. TCRdb processed the PCR reads anew with MiXCR; each CDR3 protein has one entry. The sample yields 500,000 to 750,000 distinct CDR3 sequences, 25% to 30% seen once. The data stem from a study of T-cell reconstitution after alpha-beta-depleted transplantation in children. Overall study results and limits: Reportedly, roughly two months post-transplant, alpha-beta T cells arose from several hundred expanded graft clones. At the one-year point after transplant, T-cell counts and TCRbeta diversity were found to come mostly from T cells that had been newly produced. High day-60 TCRbeta diversity in some patients came from surviving recipient T cells and thymic progenitors.

The CDR3 extends over 16 amino acids. Germline CDR1 SGDLS, CDR2 YYNGEE. With 3 bases clipped from V and 2 bases from J, the junction kept 2 bases outside the gene matches. The source material was PBMCs, sampled before TCRalphabeta/CD19-depleted stem cell transplant. This sequence was found in a boy younger than two with Wiskott-Aldrich syndrome, due to receive a stem cell transplant. J is TRBJ2-1 and V is TRBV9; 13 bases are a match to TRBD2. Here the CDR3 reads CASSDGLAGAYNEQFF. CDR3 in DNA: TGTGCCAGCAGCGATGGACTAGCGGGAGCCTACAATGAGCAGTTCTTC.